This T cell receptor beta chain was recovered during a study of blood T cells in healthy people across ages. Points from the study as a whole: The fall in TCR beta diversity per million T cells was roughly linear with age.

Peripheral blood from each donor was collected in a volume of roughly 9.8 milliliters. The authors extracted at least 6 micrograms of total RNA per sample. PCR was performed a second time for roughly 6 to 12 cycles using a sample-barcoded 5' primer and a J-beta primer mix. Every single cDNA molecule received a tag from a template-switch adaptor with 12 random nucleotides. TCRdb re-derived calls from the 5' RACE reads in MiXCR, one entry per CDR3 protein. Here the sample spans 380,000 or so distinct CDR3 sequences, 45% to 60% being singletons. CDR3 length: 17 amino acids. Per germline, CDR1 SGHDN and CDR2 FVKESK. The ends lost 2 bases at V and 3 bases at J; junction bases unmatched: 9. As concerns this clonotype: Its cognate antigen is unknown.

This chain uses TRBV14 with TRBJ2-7; 11 bases align to TRBD2. Input material: blood. The sequence derives from a man aged 60-69 years in good health. CDR3 loop: CASSQLRTSGRVYEQYF. In DNA form, the CDR3 reads TGTGCCAGCAGCCAACTTCGGACTAGCGGGCGAGTCTACGAGCAGTACTTC. Filled out from reference TRBV14 and TRBJ2-7, the complete variable domain reads EAGVTQFPSHSVIEKGQTVTLRCDPISGHDNLYWYRRVMGKEIKFLLHFVKESKQDESGMPNNRFLAERTGGTYSTLKVQPAELEDSGVYFCASSQLRTSGRVYEQYFGPGTRLTVT.